Following are 20 T cell receptor beta chains from one sample sequenced in a study of CD8+ T cells in alopecia areata. The sequencing template was cDNA reverse transcribed from extracted RNA. Using immunoSEQ multiplex PCR, the repertoire was profiled, and TCRdb retains in-frame clones only, with some absent. The table has a few hundred thousand clones, 65% to 70% seen once; the top ten hold 0.95% to 1.5%. The sample here was CD4+ T cells sorted from blood, taken at week 0. These receptors came from a human donor with alopecia areata.

This clone was counted a single time. The chain recombines TRBV5-1 with TRBJ1-5; TRBD1 might be the D (6 bases). Germline V gene sequence: CDR1 SGHRS, CDR2 YFSETQ. The V end was cut by 0 bases, the J end by 3 bases, with 10 bases between. The CDR3 runs to 15 residues. The CDR3 bases are TGCGCCAGCAGCTTGGTGGACAGCCTCAATCAGCCCCAGCATTTT. Protein product: CASSLVDSLNQPQHF. Complete variable domain (other parts from reference TRBV5-1 and TRBJ1-5): KAGVTQTPRYLIKTRGQQVTLSCSPISGHRSVSWYQQTPGQGLQFLFEYFSETQRNKGNFPGRFSGRQFSNSRSEMNVSTLELGDSALYLCASSLVDSLNQPQHFGDGTRLSIL.

The chain is built from TRBV2 and TRBJ2-5; D unresolved. The ends were cut back, 9 bases at V and 4 bases at J, with 0 bases in the middle. The CDR3 length is 8 residues. CDR1 is SNHLY, CDR2 FYNNEI, per germline. The CDR3 loop is CARETQYF. CDR3 in DNA: TGTGCCAGAGAGACCCAGTACTTC.

V is TRBV6-1 and J is TRBJ1-1; TRBD1 matches 7 bases. This CDR3 has 13 amino acids. V gave up 6 bases and J gave up 3 bases; unmatched junction bases: 4. The germline gives CDR1 MNHNS, CDR2 SASEGT. Here the CDR3 reads CASSQDRDTEAFF. Written as DNA, the CDR3 is TGTGCCAGCAGCCAAGACAGGGACACTGAAGCTTTCTTT.

The CDR3 sequence is CASKAGPSYEQYF. CDR3 DNA sequence: TGTGCCAGCAAAGCGGGACCCTCCTACGAGCAGTACTTC. The V gene is TRBV2, the J gene TRBJ2-7, with 7 bases lining up with TRBD2. This CDR3 is 13 amino acids long. V lost 7 bases and J lost 0; bases outside the gene matches: 3. Germline values: CDR1 SNHLY, CDR2 FYNNEI.

This clone was seen only a few times. V and J are TRBV7-2 and TRBJ1-6, with 7 bases that match TRBD1. V lost 5 bases, J lost 10 bases, and 8 bases stayed unmatched. Germline CDR1 SGHTA, CDR2 FQGNSA. This CDR3 has 14 amino acids. CDR3 DNA sequence: TGTGCCAGCAGCGGCACAGGGGTCCGCTCACCCCTCCACTTT. Translating it yields CASSGTGVRSPLHF.

The chain joins TRBV29-1 to TRBJ2-1; D not resolved. In germline, CDR1 is SQVTM, CDR2 ANQGSEA. V shed 1 base and J shed 0 bases, with 7 bases lying between them. This CDR3 has 14 residues. In nucleotides, the CDR3 is TGCAGCGTTGAAGGTCCGAGCTCCTACAATGAGCAGTTCTTC. This sequence encodes CSVEGPSSYNEQFF.

The J gene is TRBJ2-1, the V gene TRBV18; 8 nucleotides match TRBD1. CDR1 and CDR2 (germline): KGHSH, LQKENI. CDR3 length: 16 amino acids. Trimming cost V 4 bases and J 6 bases; bases outside gene matches: 11. CDR3: CASSLIPTGAGNEQFF. In DNA, the CDR3 is TGTGCCAGCTCACTTATTCCGACAGGGGCCGGCAATGAGCAGTTCTTC.

This rearrangement joins TRBV2 to TRBJ2-5; 10 nucleotides agree with TRBD2. The germline CDR1 and CDR2 sequences are SNHLY and FYNNEI. V was pared by 6 bases and J by 5 bases, with 9 bases of the junction left unmatched. The CDR3 has 15 amino acids. This CDR3 reads CASSLERGGTETQYF. The CDR3 nucleotides read TGTGCCAGCAGCCTCGAGCGGGGGGGCACGGAGACCCAGTACTTC. The whole variable domain, remainder taken from reference TRBV2 and TRBJ2-5, is EPEVTQTPSHQVTQMGQEVILRCVPISNHLYFYWYRQILGQKVEFLVSFYNNEISEKSEIFDDQFSVERPDGSNFTLKIRSTKLEDSAMYFCASSLERGGTETQYFGPGTRLLVL.

V is TRBV18 and J is TRBJ2-1, with D possibly called TRBD1 or TRBD2 (5 bases each). The CDR3 totals 15 residues. V lost 0 bases to trimming and J lost 7 bases, with 13 bases between them. The germline CDR1 and CDR2 sequences are KGHSH and LQKENI. The CDR3 region is CASSPPGRLGNEQFF. In nucleotides, the CDR3 is TGTGCCAGCTCACCACCGGGACGTTTGGGGAATGAGCAGTTCTTC.

V gene TRBV9 combines with J gene TRBJ1-5, with TRBD1 matching 7 bases. Germline CDR1 reads SGDLS; CDR2 reads YYNGEE. Unmatched junction bases numbered 8, after V lost 4 bases and J lost 7 bases. This CDR3 region has 14 residues. In DNA, the CDR3 is TGTGCCAGCAGCCCCCAAGGGGGCAGGCAGCCCCAGCATTTT. Encoded protein: CASSPQGGRQPQHF.

In its sample, this clone was seen a few times. The chain combines TRBV5-6 with TRBJ2-2, with D possibly TRBD1 on 5 matching bases. The CDR3 consists of 14 residues. Germline V gene sequence: CDR1 SGHDT, CDR2 YYEEEE. The V end lost 3 bases, the J end lost 1 base, and 7 bases lay between the germline ends. The DNA of the CDR3 is TGTGCCAGCAGCTACGACAGGAACACCGGGGAGCTGTTTTTT. Translated, it gives CASSYDRNTGELFF.

The gene calls are TRBV5-1 and TRBJ2-5; no firm D call. The CDR3 runs to 14 residues. Germline V gene lookup returns CDR1 SGHRS and CDR2 YFSETQ. The ends were cut back, 4 bases at V and 4 bases at J, with 14 bases in the middle. The CDR3 DNA follows: TGCGCCAGCAGCCGTTCACGATCCCGAGAGACCCAGTACTTC. Its translation is CASSRSRSRETQYF.

This chain connects TRBV30 to TRBJ2-6, with unresolved D. Germline lookup yields CDR1 GTSNPN and CDR2 SVGIG (reference sequence). This CDR3 spans 13 amino acids. The ends were cut back, 4 bases at V and 4 bases at J, with 8 bases in the middle. CDR3 in DNA: TGTGCCTGGAATGGGCGGGGGGCCAACGTCCTGACTTTC. Its translation is CAWNGRGANVLTF.

This sequence joins TRBV7-3 and TRBJ2-5; 12 positions match TRBD1. Trimming took 4 bases from V and 4 from J; bases not matched to a gene: 4. This CDR3 comprises 15 residues. Germline lookup yields CDR1 SGHTA and CDR2 FQGTGA. In DNA, the CDR3 is TGTGCCAGCAGCTGGGACAGGGGGCCCGTAGAGACCCAGTACTTC. This gives the protein CASSWDRGPVETQYF.

V is TRBV7-2 and J is TRBJ2-3; D is ambiguous. Between the trimmed V and J ends, which lost 2 bases and 3 bases, there was a span of 12 bases. The CDR3 runs to 15 residues. The germline gives CDR1 SGHTA, CDR2 FQGNSA. CDR3 nucleotide sequence: TGTGCCAGCAGCTTATTTAGGGAATGGACAGATACGCAGTATTTT. Translating it yields CASSLFREWTDTQYF.

This clone was found a few times. The rearrangement joins TRBV5-4 to TRBJ1-1; D possibly corresponds to TRBD1 (5 bases). The CDR3 is made up of 15 amino acids. With 4 bases removed from V and 1 base from J, the gap between germline ends came to 14 bases. Germline-derived CDR1 and CDR2 are SGHNT and YYREEE (reference sequence). CDR3 protein: CASSRGHSGNTEAFF. The CDR3 region has the DNA TGTGCCAGCAGCCGCGGACACTCGGGGAACACTGAAGCTTTCTTT.

This clone was seen a few times. In the same sample, other DNA sequences code for this CDR3. The chain has TRBV29-1 and TRBJ2-5, with TRBD1 matching over 9 bases. The CDR3 totals 13 residues. The trim removed 4 bases at V and 5 bases at J, leaving 5 bases unmatched. CDR1 is SQVTM, CDR2 ANQGSEA, per germline. CDR3 sequence reads: CSVAGQGRETQYF. CDR3 nucleotides: TGCAGCGTTGCTGGACAGGGGAGGGAGACCCAGTACTTC.

This clone was detected only a few times. V and J are TRBV5-1 and TRBJ2-5; D is uncertain. The germline CDR1 and CDR2 sequences are SGHRS and YFSETQ. Trimming shortened V by 0 bases and J by 2 bases, and 11 bases separated the two germline ends. CDR3 size: 15 residues. The CDR3 is CASSLAMAGQETQYF. The CDR3 coding sequence is TGCGCCAGCAGCTTGGCCATGGCAGGTCAAGAGACCCAGTACTTC.

The rearrangement links TRBV7-6 to TRBJ2-7, with D unresolved. V lost 5 bases and J 1 base, leaving 12 bases between the germline ends. CDR1 is SGHVS, CDR2 FNYEAQ, per germline. CDR3 length: 14 amino acids. The CDR3 region is CASSPTRMSYEQYF. For the CDR3, the DNA is TGTGCCAGCAGCCCAACCAGGATGTCCTACGAGCAGTACTTC.

This clone is a singleton in its sample. The V and J genes are TRBV13 and TRBJ1-5; 10 bases match TRBD1. Trimming removed 5 bases from V and 3 bases from J; junction bases left unmatched: 7. Germline CDR1 is PRHDT and CDR2 is FYEKMQ (reference sequence). This CDR3 is 16 amino acids long. CDR3 DNA sequence: TGTGCCAGCAGCAGGAGACAGGGGGCGAACAATCAGCCCCAGCATTTT. Its protein is CASSRRQGANNQPQHF.